This T cell receptor (beta chain) was captured in a study of T cell changes during pregnancy in multiple sclerosis (dated by TCRdb to the late 2010s). Looking at the study overall: Changes in the T cell repertoire over the course of pregnancy were examined in this study in women with multiple sclerosis.

Libraries were built with the immunoSEQ multiplex PCR assay. The clones in this table, taken by TCRdb from immuneACCESS, are in-frame only. Not every clone is retained; where verified, under half of the shortfall comes from an unresolved V gene, and the cause of the rest is unknown. This sample comprises approximately 65,000 clones, around 92% of them detected only once. Jointly, the top ten make up around 3.3% of the sample. Turning to this clone: Its recognized antigen is unknown. There are no base qualities to consult, and no much larger clone falls within one base.

V ends up 1 base short and J 2 bases short, with an unmatched junction base count of 0. The germline V gene provides CDR1 SNHLY and CDR2 FYNNEI. The CDR3 holds 14 amino acids from the cysteine to the phenylalanine. Only the CDR3 portion is preserved as DNA: 42 bases, with reading frame beginning at the first base. This TCR was recovered from a female donor in good health, enrolled as a control in a pregnancy study. This material consisted of CD8+ T cells from peripheral blood mononuclear cells, taken in the third trimester of pregnancy. The chain couples TRBV2 to TRBJ1-2; 8 bases in between match TRBD1. DNA sequence: TGTGCCAGCAGTGAAGGGACAGGGAACTATGGCTACACCTTC. Its product reads: CASSEGTGNYGYTF. Reference TRBV2 and TRBJ1-2 proteins supply the regions before and after the CDR3; the full variable domain is: EPEVTQTPSHQVTQMGQEVILRCVPISNHLYFYWYRQILGQKVEFLVSFYNNEISEKSEIFDDQFSVERPDGSNFTLKIRSTKLEDSAMYFCASSEGTGNYGYTFGSGTRLTVV.